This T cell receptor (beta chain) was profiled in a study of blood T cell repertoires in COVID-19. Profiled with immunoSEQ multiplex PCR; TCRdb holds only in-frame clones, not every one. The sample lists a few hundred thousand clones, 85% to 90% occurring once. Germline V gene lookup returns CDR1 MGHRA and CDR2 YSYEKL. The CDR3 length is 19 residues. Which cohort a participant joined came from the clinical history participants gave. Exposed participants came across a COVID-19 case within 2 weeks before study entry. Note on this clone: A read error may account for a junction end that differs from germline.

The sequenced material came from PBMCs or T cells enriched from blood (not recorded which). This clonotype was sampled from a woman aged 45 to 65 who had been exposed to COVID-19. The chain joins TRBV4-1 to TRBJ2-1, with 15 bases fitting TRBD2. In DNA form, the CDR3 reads TGCGCCAGCAGCCAGGAAAGGGGACTAGCGGGGGGTTCCTCCAATGAGCAGTTCTTC. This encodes CASSQERGLAGGSSNEQFF.